Below, 17 T cell receptor beta chains from the same sample are listed, as sequenced in a study of chemoradiotherapy in HPV16-positive cancers. TCRdb keeps only in-frame clones here, not all; method: immunoSEQ multiplex PCR. Here the sample spans 4,000 to 6,000 clones, 65% to 85% being singletons. Sequences were derived from tumor tissue, sampled from a patient who underwent chemoradiotherapy. All receptors derive from a human donor with HPV-associated anogenital cancer.

The chain combines TRBV6-4 with TRBJ2-2; 8 bases line up with TRBD2. Per the germline V gene, CDR1 is MRHNA and CDR2 is SNTAGT. The CDR3 is made up of 15 amino acids. V shed 7 bases, J shed 4 bases, and the junction held 8 bases outside the gene matches. CDR3: CASNPGGPGTGELFF. Written as DNA, the CDR3 is TGTGCCAGCAACCCGGGGGGGCCGGGCACCGGGGAGCTGTTTTTT.

The chain joins TRBV5-1 to TRBJ2-1; the D is unclear. The germline V and J ends were trimmed by 0 bases and 6 bases, with 4 bases remaining between them. The germline V gene has CDR1 SGHRS and CDR2 YFSETQ. The CDR3 runs 12 residues. In DNA, the CDR3 is TGCGCCAGCAGCTTGGGCAGCAATGAGCAGTTCTTC. Protein product: CASSLGSNEQFF.

This clone was detected only a few times. The chain uses TRBV29-1 and TRBJ1-2; TRBD1 agrees at 8 bases. V was clipped by 3 bases and J by 7 bases; unmatched bases: 4. The CDR3 loop spans 12 amino acids. Germline values: CDR1 SQVTM, CDR2 ANQGSEA. The CDR3 spells CSVERTGTGYTF. The CDR3 region has the DNA TGCAGCGTTGAGAGGACAGGGACTGGCTACACCTTC. Full variable domain (rest looked up from reference TRBV29-1 and TRBJ1-2): SAVISQKPSRDICQRGTSLTIQCQVDSQVTMMFWYRQQPGQSLTLIATANQGSEATYESGFVIDKFPISRPNLTFSTLTVSNMSPEDSSIYLCSVERTGTGYTFGSGTRLTVV.

This clone was observed a single time. This chain links TRBV7-2 with TRBJ2-1; the match to TRBD2 covers 9 bases. J was trimmed by 4 bases and V by 4 bases; bases with no gene match: 8. CDR3 length equals 16 residues. The germline CDR1 and CDR2 sequences are SGHTA and FQGNSA. CDR3: CASSYAGLAWYNEQFF. For the CDR3, the DNA is TGTGCCAGCAGCTATGCCGGACTAGCGTGGTACAATGAGCAGTTCTTC.

This chain links TRBV6-4 with TRBJ2-2, with D perhaps TRBD2 (5 bases). The V gene lost 0 bases and the J gene lost 3 bases, with 5 bases spanning the gap. Germline-derived CDR1 and CDR2 are MRHNA and SNTAGT. The CDR3 totals 14 residues. The CDR3: CASSDSGDTGELFF. CDR3 DNA sequence: TGTGCCAGCAGTGACTCGGGAGACACCGGGGAGCTGTTTTTT.

The chain links TRBV27 to TRBJ2-5; 7 positions match TRBD1. V dropped 3 bases and J dropped 2; count of bases not matched to a gene: 3. This CDR3 contains 14 residues. CDR1 and CDR2 from the germline V gene are MNHEY and SMNVEV (reference sequence). Here the CDR3 DNA reads TGTGCCAGCAGTTTGGCCAGGGGGCAAGAGACCCAGTACTTC. Translating gives CASSLARGQETQYF.

CDR3: CSADRGGYTF. The CDR3 DNA follows: TGCAGTGCAGACAGGGGTGGCTACACCTTC. J is TRBJ1-2 and V is TRBV20-1; 8 bases are shared with TRBD1. The V segment lost 6 bases and the J segment 7 bases; nucleotides outside the gene matches: 1. This CDR3 has 10 residues. Germline V gene data show CDR1 as DFQATT and CDR2 as SNEGSKA (reference sequence).

The J gene is TRBJ2-5, the V gene TRBV7-3; the D gene could be TRBD1 or TRBD2 (5 bases each). The V gene lost 3 bases and the J gene lost 3 bases, with 11 bases spanning the gap. The CDR3 has 14 residues. Germline assignment: CDR1 SGHTA and CDR2 FQGTGA. The CDR3 DNA reads as TGTGCCAGCAGCTTCGGGACGGGAAAAGAGACCCAGTACTTC. The encoded protein is CASSFGTGKETQYF.

J is TRBJ1-4 and V is TRBV2; D is ambiguous. The CDR3 contains 14 residues. Germline CDR1 is SNHLY and CDR2 is FYNNEI. Trimming left V 7 bases short and J 5 bases short, with 14 bases between. In DNA, the CDR3 is TGTGCCAGCACCGCGCGGGGTGAGAATGAAAAACTGTTTTTT. Protein: CASTARGENEKLFF.

CDR3 region: CASSERGENTEAFF. CDR3 DNA sequence: TGTGCCAGCAGCGAGAGGGGGGAGAACACTGAAGCTTTCTTT. J is TRBJ1-1 and V is TRBV6-1, with D perhaps TRBD1 (6 bases). The CDR3 extends over 14 amino acids. Trimming shortened V by 6 bases and J by 1 base, and 12 bases separated the two germline ends. Per the germline V gene, CDR1 is MNHNS and CDR2 is SASEGT.

This clone was counted a few times. The CDR3 sequence is CSVDGDRDHYEQYF. DNA of the CDR3: TGCAGCGTTGACGGGGACAGGGATCACTACGAGCAGTACTTC. This chain connects TRBV29-1 to TRBJ2-7; 9 nucleotides agree with TRBD1. Germline CDR1 SQVTM, CDR2 ANQGSEA. The trim removed 3 bases at V and 3 bases at J, leaving 6 bases unmatched. The CDR3 loop spans 14 amino acids.

CDR3 nucleotide sequence: TGTGCCAGCTCACCCGAGTCGGGGGACAGGGTTAGGAAGTACTTC. Amino acid sequence: CASSPESGDRVRKYF. This sequence joins TRBV18 and TRBJ2-7, with TRBD1 matching 9 bases. Losses at the gene ends were 3 bases for V and 11 bases for J; bases not matched to a gene: 14. The CDR3 sequence is 15 residues long. The germline CDR1 and CDR2 sequences are KGHSH and LQKENI.

This clone was seen once. The chain combines TRBV5-1 with TRBJ1-5; D is undetermined. CDR3 length equals 15 residues. Germline loops: CDR1 SGHRS, CDR2 YFSETQ. The V end lost 2 bases, the J end lost 6 bases, and 15 bases lay between the germline ends. The chain's CDR3 is CASSLEPKGGQPQHF. For the CDR3, the DNA is TGCGCCAGCAGCTTAGAACCAAAGGGCGGTCAGCCCCAGCATTTT.

The rearrangement links TRBV11-2 to TRBJ2-2; D might be TRBD1 or TRBD2, each matching 6 bases. This CDR3 region has 17 residues. The V and J ends lost 2 bases and 2 bases respectively, with 15 bases between them. Germline V lookup: CDR1 SGHAT, CDR2 FQNNGV. CDR3 protein: CASSLFSGGFNTGELFF. DNA for the CDR3: TGTGCCAGCAGCTTATTCTCCGGGGGCTTTAACACCGGGGAGCTGTTTTTT.

The rearrangement joins TRBV21-1 to TRBJ2-7; the table gives TRBD1 as D, unverified against the DNA. TRBV21-1 is assigned pseudogene status. CDR3 length: 14 residues. The CDR3 region is CASSKGTGGYEQYF. In DNA, the CDR3 is TGTGCCAGCAGCAAAGGGACAGGGGGCTACGAGCAGTACTTC.

This chain joins TRBV6-5 and TRBJ2-5, with D maybe TRBD2 (5 bases). V lost 5 bases and J lost 8, with 15 bases in between. Germline V gene sequence: CDR1 MNHEY, CDR2 SVGAGI. The CDR3 consists of 13 residues. For the CDR3, the DNA is TGTGCCAGCAGTCCACCCGGGGATGAAACCCAGTACTTC. Its translation: CASSPPGDETQYF.

The rearrangement links TRBV9 to TRBJ1-1, with D possibly TRBD1 on 5 matching bases. The CDR3 sequence is 12 residues long. The V end was cut by 7 bases, the J end by 1 base, with 8 bases between. CDR1 SGDLS and CDR2 YYNGEE come from the germline V gene. The CDR3 region is CASGGGNTEAFF. As DNA, the CDR3 is TGTGCCAGCGGGGGGGGGAACACTGAAGCTTTCTTT.